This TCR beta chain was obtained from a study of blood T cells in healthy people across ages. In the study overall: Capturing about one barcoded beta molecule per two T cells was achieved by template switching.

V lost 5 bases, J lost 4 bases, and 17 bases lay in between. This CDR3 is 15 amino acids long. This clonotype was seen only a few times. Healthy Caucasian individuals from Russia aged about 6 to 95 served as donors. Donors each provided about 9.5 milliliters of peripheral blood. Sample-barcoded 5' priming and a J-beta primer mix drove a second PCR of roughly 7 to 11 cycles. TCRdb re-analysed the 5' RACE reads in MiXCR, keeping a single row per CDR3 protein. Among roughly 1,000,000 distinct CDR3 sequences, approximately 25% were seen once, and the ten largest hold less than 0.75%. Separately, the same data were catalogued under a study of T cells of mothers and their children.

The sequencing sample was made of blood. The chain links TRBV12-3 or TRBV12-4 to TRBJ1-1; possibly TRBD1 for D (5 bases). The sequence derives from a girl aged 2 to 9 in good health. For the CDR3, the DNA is TGTGCCAGCAGTCTATCGGGAGGGCAGGGCACTGAAGCTTTCTTT. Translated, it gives CASSLSGGQGTEAFF.